This TCR beta chain was sequenced during a study of vaccination effects on CD4 cells after COVID-19. Some clones are missing from TCRdb's copy, which holds only in-frame ones; the method was immunoSEQ multiplex PCR. The data show about 52,000 clones, with 75% to 85% seen just once and approximately 6% held by the top ten. Expansion of antigen-specific CD4+ T cells with viral peptide pools was carried out by the ViraFEST assay before sequencing. Isolation of CD4+ T cells took place after around 10 days of culture. Vaccinated participants had no history of SARS-CoV-2 infection and tested negative for nucleocapsid antibodies. On both days 3 and 7, half of the culture medium was replaced with IL-2 medium. The germline gives CDR1 MNHEY, CDR2 SVGAGI. The CDR3 length is 16 residues. The germline V and J ends were trimmed by 0 bases and 4 bases, with 15 bases remaining between them. The study's findings and limits: Healthy vaccinees showed cross-reactivity with common cold coronaviruses in only 1 of 255 vaccine-induced clones.

To note about this clone: Its antigen is not identified.

The clonotype originates from a human donor who received a COVID-19 vaccine. V gene TRBV6-5 combines with J gene TRBJ1-1; D is unclear. This specimen was CD4+ T cells from PBMCs cultured with HCoV-OC43 spike peptides, taken before COVID-19 vaccination. Specified subset: HCoV-OC43 spike overlapping peptide pool stimulation. This CDR3 reads CASSYSRWVLTTEAFF. In DNA form, the CDR3 reads TGTGCCAGCAGTTACTCGAGGTGGGTATTGACCACTGAAGCTTTCTTT.